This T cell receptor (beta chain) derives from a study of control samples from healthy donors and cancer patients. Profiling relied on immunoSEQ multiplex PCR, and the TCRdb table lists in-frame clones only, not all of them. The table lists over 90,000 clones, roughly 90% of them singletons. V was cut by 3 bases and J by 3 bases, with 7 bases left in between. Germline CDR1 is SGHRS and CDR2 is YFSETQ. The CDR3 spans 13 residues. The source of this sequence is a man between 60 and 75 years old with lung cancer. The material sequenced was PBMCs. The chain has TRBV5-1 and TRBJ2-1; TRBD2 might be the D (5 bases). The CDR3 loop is CASSSGDYNEQFF. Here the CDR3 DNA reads TGCGCCAGCAGCTCCGGGGACTACAATGAGCAGTTCTTC.